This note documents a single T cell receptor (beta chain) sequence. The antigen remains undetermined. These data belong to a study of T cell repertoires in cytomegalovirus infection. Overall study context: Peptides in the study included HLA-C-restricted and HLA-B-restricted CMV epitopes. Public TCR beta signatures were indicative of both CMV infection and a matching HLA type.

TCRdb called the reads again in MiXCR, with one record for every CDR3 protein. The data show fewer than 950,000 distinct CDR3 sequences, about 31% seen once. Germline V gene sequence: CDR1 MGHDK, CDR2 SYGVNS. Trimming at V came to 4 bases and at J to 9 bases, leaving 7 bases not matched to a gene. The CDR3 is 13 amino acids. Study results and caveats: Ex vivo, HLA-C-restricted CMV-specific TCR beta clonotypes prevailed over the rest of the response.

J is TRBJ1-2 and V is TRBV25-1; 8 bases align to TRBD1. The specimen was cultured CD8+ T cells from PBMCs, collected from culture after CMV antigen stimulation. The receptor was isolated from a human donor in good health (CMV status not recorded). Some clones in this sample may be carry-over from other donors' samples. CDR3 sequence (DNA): TGTGCCAGCAGTGCCCACGGACAGGGCAGCTACACCTTC. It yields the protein CASSAHGQGSYTF.